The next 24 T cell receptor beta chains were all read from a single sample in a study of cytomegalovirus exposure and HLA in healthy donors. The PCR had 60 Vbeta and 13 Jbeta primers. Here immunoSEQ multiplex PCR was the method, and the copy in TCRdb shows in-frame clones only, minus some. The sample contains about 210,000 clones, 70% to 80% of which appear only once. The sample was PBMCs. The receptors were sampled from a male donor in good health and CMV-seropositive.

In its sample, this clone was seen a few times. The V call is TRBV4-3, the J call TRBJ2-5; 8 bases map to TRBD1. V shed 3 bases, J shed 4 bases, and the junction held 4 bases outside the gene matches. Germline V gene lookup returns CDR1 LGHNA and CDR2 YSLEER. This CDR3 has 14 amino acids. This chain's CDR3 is CASSQGTGRETQYF. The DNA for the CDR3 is TGCGCCAGCAGCCAGGGGACAGGTAGAGAGACCCAGTACTTC.

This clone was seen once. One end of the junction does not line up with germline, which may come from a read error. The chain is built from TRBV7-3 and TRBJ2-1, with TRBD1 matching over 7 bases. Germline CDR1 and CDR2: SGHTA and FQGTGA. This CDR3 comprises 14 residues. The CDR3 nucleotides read TGTGCCGGCAGCGTAGGGGGCGGATACAATGAGCAGTTCTTC. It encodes CAGSVGGGYNEQFF.

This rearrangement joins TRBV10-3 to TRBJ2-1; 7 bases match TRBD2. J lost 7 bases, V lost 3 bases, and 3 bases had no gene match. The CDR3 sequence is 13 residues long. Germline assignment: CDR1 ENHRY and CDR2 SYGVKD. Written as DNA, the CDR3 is TGTGCCATCAGTGACGGACTAGAGAATGAGCAGTTCTTC. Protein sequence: CAISDGLENEQFF.

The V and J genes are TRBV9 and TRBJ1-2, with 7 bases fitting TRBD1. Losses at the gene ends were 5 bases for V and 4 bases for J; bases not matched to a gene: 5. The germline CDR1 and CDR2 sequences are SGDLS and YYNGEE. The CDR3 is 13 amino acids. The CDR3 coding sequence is TGTGCCAGCAGTCCAGGGGGGTTCTATGGCTACACCTTC. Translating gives CASSPGGFYGYTF.

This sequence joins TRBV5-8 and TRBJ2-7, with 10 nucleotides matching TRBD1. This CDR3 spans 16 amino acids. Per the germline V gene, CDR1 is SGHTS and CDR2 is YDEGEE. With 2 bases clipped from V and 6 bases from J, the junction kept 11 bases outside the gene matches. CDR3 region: CASSFRTGTGVFEQYF. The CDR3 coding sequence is TGTGCCAGCAGCTTCCGTACCGGGACAGGGGTATTCGAGCAGTACTTC. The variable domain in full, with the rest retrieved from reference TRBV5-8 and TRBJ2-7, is EAGVTQSPTHLIKTRGQQATLRCSPISGHTSVYWYQQALGLGLQFLLWYDEGEERNRGNFPPRFSGRQFPNYSSELNVNALELEDSALYLCASSFRTGTGVFEQYFGPGTRLTVT.

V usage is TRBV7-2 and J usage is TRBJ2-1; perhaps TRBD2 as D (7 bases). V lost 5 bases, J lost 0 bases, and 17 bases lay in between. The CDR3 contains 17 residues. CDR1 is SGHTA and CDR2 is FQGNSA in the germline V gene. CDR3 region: CASSRGAGVSSYNEQFF. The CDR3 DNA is TGTGCCAGCAGCCGGGGGGCAGGGGTGAGCTCCTACAATGAGCAGTTCTTC.

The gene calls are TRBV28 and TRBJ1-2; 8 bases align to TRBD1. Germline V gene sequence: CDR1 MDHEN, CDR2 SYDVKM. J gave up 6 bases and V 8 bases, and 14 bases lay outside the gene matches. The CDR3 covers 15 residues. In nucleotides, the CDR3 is TGTGCCAGCGGGTCGCCCGTCAGGGGGCGCGATGGCTACACCTTC. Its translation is CASGSPVRGRDGYTF.

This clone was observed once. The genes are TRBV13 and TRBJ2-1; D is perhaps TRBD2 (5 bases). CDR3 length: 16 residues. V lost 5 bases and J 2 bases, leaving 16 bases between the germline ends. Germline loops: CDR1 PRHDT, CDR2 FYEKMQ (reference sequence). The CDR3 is CASSREPSGPYNEQFF. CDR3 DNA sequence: TGTGCCAGCAGCCGCGAACCAAGCGGACCCTACAATGAGCAGTTCTTC.

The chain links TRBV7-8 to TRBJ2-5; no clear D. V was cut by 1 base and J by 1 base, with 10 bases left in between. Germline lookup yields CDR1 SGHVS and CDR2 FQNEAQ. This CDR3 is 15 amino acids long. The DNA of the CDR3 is TGTGCCAGCAGCTTAGGCGAGCGTACCCAAGAGACCCAGTACTTC. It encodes CASSLGERTQETQYF.

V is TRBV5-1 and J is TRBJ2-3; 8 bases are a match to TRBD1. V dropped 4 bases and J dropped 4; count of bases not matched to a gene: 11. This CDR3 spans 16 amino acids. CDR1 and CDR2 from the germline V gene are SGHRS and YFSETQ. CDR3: CASSGAGRGQSDTQYF. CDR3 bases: TGCGCCAGCAGCGGCGCCGGCAGGGGGCAATCAGATACGCAGTATTTT.

The CDR3 reads CASSLRQGGGYTF. The CDR3 DNA reads as TGTGCCAGCAGTCTACGTCAGGGAGGAGGCTACACCTTC. This chain uses TRBV28 with TRBJ1-2; D possibly corresponds to TRBD1 (5 bases). The V end was cut by 5 bases, the J end by 8 bases, with 15 bases between. This CDR3 contains 13 residues. Germline values: CDR1 MDHEN, CDR2 SYDVKM.

The CDR3 sequence: CATSRTVNEQFF. In DNA, the CDR3 is TGTGCCACCAGCAGGACAGTAAATGAGCAGTTCTTC. The chain joins TRBV15 to TRBJ2-1; D possibly corresponds to TRBD1 (5 bases). Germline-derived CDR1 and CDR2 are LNHNV and YYDKDF (reference sequence). The CDR3 totals 12 residues. V lost 3 bases, J lost 7 bases, and 7 bases lay in between.

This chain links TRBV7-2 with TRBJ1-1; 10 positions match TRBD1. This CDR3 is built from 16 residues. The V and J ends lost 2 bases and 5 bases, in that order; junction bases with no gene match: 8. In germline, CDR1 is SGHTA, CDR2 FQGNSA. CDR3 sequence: CASSLSRGTGVTEAFF. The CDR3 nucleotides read TGTGCCAGCAGCTTATCGCGCGGGACAGGGGTTACTGAAGCTTTCTTT.

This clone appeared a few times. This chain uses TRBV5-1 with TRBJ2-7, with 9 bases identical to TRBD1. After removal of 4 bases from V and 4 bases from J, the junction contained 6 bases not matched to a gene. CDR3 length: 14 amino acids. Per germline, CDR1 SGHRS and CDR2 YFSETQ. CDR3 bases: TGCGCCAGCAGCGCCGGGACAGGGATATACGAGCAGTACTTC. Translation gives CASSAGTGIYEQYF.

CDR3 nucleotides: TGCAGCGTTGAAGATCTGGAGCAGGGGCAGTTCTTC. It encodes CSVEDLEQGQFF. The chain is built from TRBV29-1 and TRBJ2-1, with D possibly TRBD1 on 5 matching bases. The V end was cut by 0 bases, the J end by 12 bases, with 12 bases between. CDR1 and CDR2 from the germline V gene are SQVTM and ANQGSEA. The CDR3 is 12 residues long.

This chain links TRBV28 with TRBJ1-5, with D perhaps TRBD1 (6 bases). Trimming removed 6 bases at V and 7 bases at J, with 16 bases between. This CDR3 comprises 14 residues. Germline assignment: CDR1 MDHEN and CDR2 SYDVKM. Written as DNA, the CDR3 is TGTGCCAGCAGGCCCTACAGGGTCCACCAGCCCCAGCATTTT. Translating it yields CASRPYRVHQPQHF.

The CDR3 region has the DNA TGTGCCATCAGTGAGCCGAACAGGGATGAGCAGTTCTTC. Protein sequence: CAISEPNRDEQFF. The chain has TRBV10-3 and TRBJ2-1, with TRBD1 as a possible D gene (6 bases). The ends were cut back, 2 bases at V and 8 bases at J, with 10 bases in the middle. The germline gives CDR1 ENHRY, CDR2 SYGVKD. CDR3 length: 13 amino acids.

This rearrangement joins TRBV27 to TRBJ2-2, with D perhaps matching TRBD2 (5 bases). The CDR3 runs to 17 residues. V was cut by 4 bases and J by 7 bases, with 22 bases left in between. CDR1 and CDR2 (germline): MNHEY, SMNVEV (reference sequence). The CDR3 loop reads CASSSFPTGEYDGELFF. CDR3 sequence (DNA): TGTGCCAGCAGTTCCTTCCCGACTGGGGAGTACGACGGGGAGCTGTTTTTT.

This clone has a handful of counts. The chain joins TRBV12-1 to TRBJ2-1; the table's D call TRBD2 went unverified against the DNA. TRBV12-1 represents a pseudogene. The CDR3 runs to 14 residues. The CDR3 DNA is TGTGCCAGCAGCTTTAGCGGGACCTACAATGAGCAGTTCTTC. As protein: CASSFSGTYNEQFF.

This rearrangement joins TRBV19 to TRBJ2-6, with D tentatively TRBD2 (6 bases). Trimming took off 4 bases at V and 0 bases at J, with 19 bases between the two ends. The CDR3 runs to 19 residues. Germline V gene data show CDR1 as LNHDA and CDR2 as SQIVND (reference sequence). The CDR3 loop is CASSTLPGLLGSGANVLTF. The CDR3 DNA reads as TGTGCCAGTAGTACACTCCCGGGACTCCTAGGCTCTGGGGCCAACGTCCTGACTTTC. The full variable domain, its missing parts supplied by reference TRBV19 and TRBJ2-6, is DGGITQSPKYLFRKEGQNVTLSCEQNLNHDAMYWYRQDPGQGLRLIYYSQIVNDFQKGDIAEGYSVSREKKESFPLTVTSAQKNPTAFYLCASSTLPGLLGSGANVLTFGAGSRLTVL.

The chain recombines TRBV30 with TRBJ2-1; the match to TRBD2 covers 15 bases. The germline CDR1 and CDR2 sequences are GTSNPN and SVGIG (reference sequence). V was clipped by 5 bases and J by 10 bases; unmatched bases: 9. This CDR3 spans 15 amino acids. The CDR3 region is CAWDAGTSGRLEQFF. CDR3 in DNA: TGTGCCTGGGACGCCGGGACTAGCGGGAGGCTCGAGCAGTTCTTC.

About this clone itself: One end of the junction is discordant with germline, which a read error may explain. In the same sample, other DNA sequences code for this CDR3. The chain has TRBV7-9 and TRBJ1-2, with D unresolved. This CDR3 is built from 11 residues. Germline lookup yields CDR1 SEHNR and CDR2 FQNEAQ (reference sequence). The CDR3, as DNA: TGTTCCAGCAGCTTAGTCGTTGGCTACACCTTC. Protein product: CSSSLVVGYTF.

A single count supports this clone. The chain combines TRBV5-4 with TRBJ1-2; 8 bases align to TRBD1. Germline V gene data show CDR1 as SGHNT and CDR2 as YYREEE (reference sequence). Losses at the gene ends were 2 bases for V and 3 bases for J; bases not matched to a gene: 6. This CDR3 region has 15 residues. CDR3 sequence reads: CASSFGQGVYYGYTF. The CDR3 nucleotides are TGTGCCAGCAGCTTCGGACAGGGAGTATACTATGGCTACACCTTC. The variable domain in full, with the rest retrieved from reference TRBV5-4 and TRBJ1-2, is ETGVTQSPTHLIKTRGQQVTLRCSSQSGHNTVSWYQQALGQGPQFIFQYYREEENGRGNFPPRFSGLQFPNYSSELNVNALELDDSALYLCASSFGQGVYYGYTFGSGTRLTVV.

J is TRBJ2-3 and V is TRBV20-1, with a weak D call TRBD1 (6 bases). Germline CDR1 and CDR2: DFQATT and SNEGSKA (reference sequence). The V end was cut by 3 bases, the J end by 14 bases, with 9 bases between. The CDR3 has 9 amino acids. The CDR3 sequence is CSARIRGYF. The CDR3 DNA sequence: TGCAGTGCTAGGATCAGGGGGTATTTT.